Listed below are T cell receptor beta chains from one sample, sequenced in a study of T-cell memory formation after mild COVID-19. TCRdb ran MiXCR on the 5' RACE reads and lists one entry per CDR3 protein. The sample includes hundreds of thousands of distinct CDR3 sequences, approximately 20% seen only once; the top ten take around an eighth. Sequencing was performed on PBMCs or a T cell subset sorted from them (not recorded which). The receptors shown here come from an adult woman who had mild COVID-19 (a few samples of this study predate the infection). Cell type and time point are not known. Both conserved end residues are part of each CDR3. A D gene is named only where the DNA matches it firmly. A row's size may be missing; if present it is once, few, many or a size class.

D gene,V gene,J gene,clone size,CDR3 DNA,CDR3 protein
.,TRBV27,TRBJ2-2,.,TGTGCCAGCAGTTTCCAGGGATCGAACACCGGGGAGCTGTTTTTT,CASSFQGSNTGELFF
TRBD1,TRBV12-3/TRBV12-4,TRBJ2-1,many,TGTGCCAGCAGTCAGTACCGGGACAGCTACAATGAGCAGTTCTTC,CASSQYRDSYNEQFF
.,TRBV5-4,TRBJ2-1,.,TGTGCCAGCAGCTTGGCGAGCCCAGGCTCCTACAATGAGCAGTTCTTC,CASSLASPGSYNEQFF
.,TRBV7-9,TRBJ1-6,few,TGTGCCAGCAGCTTAGAGGCTGGGGTAGGGTTGTCACCCCTCCACTTT,CASSLEAGVGLSPLHF
TRBD1,TRBV5-1,TRBJ2-3,.,TGCGCCAGCAGCGGGAGACAGGGCGGCACAGATACGCAGTATTTT,CASSGRQGGTDTQYF
.,TRBV20-1,TRBJ2-7,.,TGCAGTGCTAGAGATCAACCGGGCCCCACCTACGAGCAGTACTTC,CSARDQPGPTYEQYF
.,TRBV19,TRBJ2-7,.,TGTGCCAGTAGTATCGTCGTGGGGGCAATCTACGAGCAGTACTTC,CASSIVVGAIYEQYF
.,TRBV5-1,TRBJ1-1,few,TGCGCCAGCAGCTTGGATGGGGGCATAGATCTGGCTTTCTTT,CASSLDGGIDLAFF
TRBD1,TRBV7-9,TRBJ1-5,.,TGTGCCAGCAGCTTATCCCCGGGACAGGGTATCGATCAGCCCCAGCATTTT,CASSLSPGQGIDQPQHF
TRBD2,TRBV20-1,TRBJ2-7,few,TGCAGCGCCCAGGGACTAGGCCACGAGCAGTACTTC,CSAQGLGHEQYF
.,TRBV25-1,TRBJ2-5,few,TGTGCCAGCAACGAGGGGAGAGAGACCCAGTACTTC,CASNEGRETQYF
.,TRBV5-1,TRBJ1-1,.,TGCGCCAGCGGAGGAGGCAGGCAGAACACTGAAGCTTTCTTT,CASGGGRQNTEAFF
.,TRBV9,TRBJ2-3,.,TGTGCCAGCAGCGAGCGTTTGGGAGAAGATACGCAGTATTTT,CASSERLGEDTQYF
.,TRBV7-9,TRBJ2-1,few,TGTGCCAGCAGCTCGGTACATGAGCAGTTCTTC,CASSSVHEQFF
.,TRBV12-3/TRBV12-4,TRBJ2-3,.,TGTGCCAGCAGTTTAAGATCGACCGTAGATACGCAGTATTTT,CASSLRSTVDTQYF
.,TRBV5-1,TRBJ2-5,few,TGCGCCAGCAAAGGACTTGCCGTGGGGGAGACCCAGTACTTC,CASKGLAVGETQYF
.,TRBV6-6,TRBJ1-2,many,TGTGCCAGCACGGCAGCTAACTATGGCTACACCTTC,CASTAANYGYTF
.,TRBV18,TRBJ2-7,.,TGTGCCAGCTCACCCCCCCGGCAGGGCAACCCCGGAGGCTCCTACGAGCAGTACTTC,CASSPPRQGNPGGSYEQYF
.,TRBV7-9,TRBJ1-1,.,TGTGCCAGCAGCTGGGACAACAAGAACACTGAAGCTTTCTTT,CASSWDNKNTEAFF
.,TRBV27,TRBJ1-5,.,TGTGCCAGCAGTCGGGTGGGGCAGGACAATCAGCCCCAGCATTTT,CASSRVGQDNQPQHF
.,TRBV6-2/TRBV6-3,TRBJ1-5,few,TGTGCCAGCAGTTACTCGATAGGAGGCAATCAGCCCCAGCATTTT,CASSYSIGGNQPQHF
TRBD1,TRBV15,TRBJ2-3,.,TGTGCCACCAGCAGAGTATTTATGAAGACAGGGGCACCCTCGGATACGCAGTATTTT,CATSRVFMKTGAPSDTQYF
.,TRBV29-1,TRBJ2-1,.,TGCAGCGTTGAGGGCATCAACAATGAGCAGTTCTTC,CSVEGINNEQFF
.,TRBV25-1,TRBJ1-1,few,TGTGCCAGCAGTGGTACAGGGAAAGGGGACACTGAAGCTTTCTTT,CASSGTGKGDTEAFF
.,TRBV29-1,TRBJ2-7,.,TGCAGCGTTTCGGACATCTACGAGCAGTACTTC,CSVSDIYEQYF
.,TRBV11-2,TRBJ1-5,few,TGTGCCAGCAGCTCGGACGGTCATAGCAATCAGCCCCAGCATTTT,CASSSDGHSNQPQHF
TRBD2,TRBV11-2,TRBJ2-5,few,TGTGCCAGCAGCTCGGGACTAGGGGGGGAGACCCAGTACTTC,CASSSGLGGETQYF
TRBD1,TRBV4-2,TRBJ2-7,.,TGTGCCAGCAGCCAAGGGACAGGGGAAACCTACGAGCAGTACTTC,CASSQGTGETYEQYF
.,TRBV9,TRBJ2-1,few,TGTGCCAGCAGCGTAGAAAGTAGGGGACGCAGTGGGGGATTCGGGCAGTTCTTC,CASSVESRGRSGGFGQFF
TRBD2,TRBV20-1,TRBJ2-7,few,TGCAGTGCTAGAGGACTAGCGGGATCCCTCGGCGAGCAGTACTTC,CSARGLAGSLGEQYF
.,TRBV30,TRBJ2-7,.,TGTGCCTGGGGGACTTCCAGGAGCTCCTACGAGCAGTACTTC,CAWGTSRSSYEQYF
TRBD2,TRBV4-1,TRBJ2-5,few,TGCGCCAGCAGCCTACAGCGGGGGCCGGGAGAGACCCAGTACTTC,CASSLQRGPGETQYF
.,TRBV2,TRBJ1-2,.,TGTGCCAGCATTCTCCTCAGAAACTATGGCTACACCTTC,CASILLRNYGYTF
TRBD2,TRBV10-3,TRBJ2-1,.,TGTGCCATCAGTGAGTCAATTCTAGCGGTTGAGCAGTTCTTC,CAISESILAVEQFF
TRBD1,TRBV27,TRBJ1-1,few,TGTGCCAGCAGTTTATTCCCCCCGACAGGGGGAACTGAAGCTTTCTTT,CASSLFPPTGGTEAFF
TRBD2,TRBV29-1,TRBJ2-7,many,TGCAGCGCCGGACTAGCGGGGGGCCTCTACGAGCAGTACTTC,CSAGLAGGLYEQYF
.,TRBV7-9,TRBJ1-1,.,TGTGCCAGCAGCTCGACCCCCGGCGGGGGGGACACTGAAGCTTTCTTT,CASSSTPGGGDTEAFF
TRBD1,TRBV12-3/TRBV12-4,TRBJ2-1,.,TGTGCCAGCACCAACCGGGACAGGGGAGGTGAGCAGTTCTTC,CASTNRDRGGEQFF
.,TRBV7-2,TRBJ2-7,few,TGTGCCAGCAGCGACCGGGACGGCTACGAGCAGTACTTC,CASSDRDGYEQYF
.,TRBV7-9,TRBJ1-1,.,TGTGCCAGCAGCTTTGGCGACCGGAACACTGAAGCTTTCTTT,CASSFGDRNTEAFF
TRBD1,TRBV24-1,TRBJ2-2,.,TGTGCCACCAGTGACGTTACACTGGGACAGGGGTTGGACACCGGGGAGCTGTTTTTT,CATSDVTLGQGLDTGELFF
TRBD2,TRBV4-2,TRBJ2-7,many,TGTGCCAGCAGCTCTAGCAACGGGGGGGCCGAGGAGCAGTACTTC,CASSSSNGGAEEQYF
.,TRBV20-1,TRBJ2-7,.,TGCAGTGCTAGATCCAGGGGGGCATCTTACGAGCAGTACTTC,CSARSRGASYEQYF
.,TRBV29-1,TRBJ1-1,few,TGCAGCGTTGAAGGCCCTACCATTAACACTGAAGCTTTCTTT,CSVEGPTINTEAFF
.,TRBV7-8,TRBJ2-3,many,TGTGCCAGCAGCTCCACAGCCTGGGCAGATACGCAGTATTTT,CASSSTAWADTQYF
.,TRBV7-2,TRBJ1-1,.,TGTGCCAGCAGAGGTCACACTGAAGCTTTCTTT,CASRGHTEAFF
.,TRBV11-2,TRBJ2-5,few,TGTGCCAGCAGCTTCGTCGGGTCAGAGACCCAGTACTTC,CASSFVGSETQYF
.,TRBV2,TRBJ2-1,few,TGTGCCAGCAGTGAACATCGGGAGAACCGGTTCTTC,CASSEHRENRFF
.,TRBV4-1,TRBJ1-1,.,TGCGCCAGCAGCCAAGTCCTGAGGGGCAGGGCGGACACTGAAGCTTTCTTT,CASSQVLRGRADTEAFF